This record concerns one TCR beta chain sequence. Antigen unknown. The repertoire was sequenced with immunoSEQ multiplex PCR; TCRdb's copy has only in-frame clones and lacks some. The sample holds tens of thousands of clones, about three fifths seen once. The sample comes from a study of tumor-infiltrating lymphocytes in localized non-small cell lung cancer. Study-level findings and limits: T-cell fraction did not differ between immunotypes IM1 and IM2.

V gave up 6 bases and J gave up 3 bases; unmatched junction bases: 7. Germline CDR1 and CDR2: SQVTM and ANQGSEA. This CDR3 has 13 amino acids. The TCR sequence derives from a human donor with non-small cell lung cancer. Sequencing was carried out using lung tumor tissue. This chain connects TRBV29-1 to TRBJ1-1, with 7 bases aligning to TRBD1. CDR3 residues: CSVKQGVDTEAFF. CDR3 in DNA: TGCAGCGTAAAGCAGGGGGTTGACACTGAAGCTTTCTTT.